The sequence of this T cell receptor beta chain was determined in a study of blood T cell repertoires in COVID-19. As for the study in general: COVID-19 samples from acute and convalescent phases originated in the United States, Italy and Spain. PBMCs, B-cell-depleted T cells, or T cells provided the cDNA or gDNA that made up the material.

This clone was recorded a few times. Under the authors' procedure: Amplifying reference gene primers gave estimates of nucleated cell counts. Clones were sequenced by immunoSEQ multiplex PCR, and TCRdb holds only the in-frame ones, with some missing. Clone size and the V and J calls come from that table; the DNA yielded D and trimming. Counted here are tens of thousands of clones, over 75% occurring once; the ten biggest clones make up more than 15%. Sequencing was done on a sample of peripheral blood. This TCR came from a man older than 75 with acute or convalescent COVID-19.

The CDR3 reads CASSLQGAEKLFF. The DNA of the CDR3 is TGCGCCAGCAGTTTACAGGGAGCCGAAAAACTGTTTTTT. The chain recombines TRBV5-1 with TRBJ1-4, with D maybe TRBD1 (6 bases). Germline V gene lookup returns CDR1 SGHRS and CDR2 YFSETQ. V lost 5 bases, J lost 8 bases, and 13 bases lay in between. This CDR3 is 13 amino acids long.